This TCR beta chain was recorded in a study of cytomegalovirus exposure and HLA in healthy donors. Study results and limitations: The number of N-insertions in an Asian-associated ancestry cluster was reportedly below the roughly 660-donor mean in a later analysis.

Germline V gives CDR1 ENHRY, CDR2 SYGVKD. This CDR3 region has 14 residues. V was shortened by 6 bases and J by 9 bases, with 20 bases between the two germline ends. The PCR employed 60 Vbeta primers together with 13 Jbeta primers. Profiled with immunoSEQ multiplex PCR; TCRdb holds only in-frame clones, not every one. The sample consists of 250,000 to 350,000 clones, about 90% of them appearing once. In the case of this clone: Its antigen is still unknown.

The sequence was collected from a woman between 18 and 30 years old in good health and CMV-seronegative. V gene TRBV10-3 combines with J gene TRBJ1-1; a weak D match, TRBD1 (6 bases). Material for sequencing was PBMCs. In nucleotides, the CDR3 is TGTGCCATCAGGGCGGGGGGGGACACCGTTCAAGCTTTCTTT. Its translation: CAIRAGGDTVQAFF.